The source of this T cell receptor (beta chain) is a study of T cells in Graves' hyperthyroidism and ophthalmopathy (dated by TCRdb to between 2019 and 2020). At the level of the whole study: Peripheral blood was collected at initial diagnosis, before any treatment. TCR V-J signatures able to tell the groups apart were searched for in a discovery cohort of 90 to 100 patients, of whom around 43 had Graves' ophthalmopathy and 55 to 65 had stable Graves' hyperthyroidism. Prospective prediction of ophthalmopathy was tested in an independent validation cohort of fewer than 20 hyperthyroidism patients and some 17 patients who later progressed to ophthalmopathy. The 95 to 100 discovery patients were randomly split 7:3 into training and test sets. The study also compared thyroid tissue and blood T-cell repertoires from about 6 Graves' hyperthyroidism patients. After sampling, hyperthyroidism patients received methimazole starting at 30 mg daily, and ophthalmopathy patients received high-dose intravenous methylprednisolone. TCR Vbeta CDR3 sequencing of 120 to 150 peripheral blood samples (over 40 ophthalmopathy, about 74 hyperthyroidism and roughly 17 progressor patients) is reported in the paper.

Results and caveats for the whole study, not just this receptor: A 13 V-J signature model separated ophthalmopathy from stable hyperthyroidism, with nearly 90% sensitivity and roughly 81% specificity in cross-validation and 80%/75% in testing. Most expanded thyroid clonotypes (frequency above 0.001) were also detected in blood, a finding suggesting that blood repertoires may reflect thyroid immune responses. During validation, the model predicted progression to ophthalmopathy a median of around 6 months ahead of onset, with almost 71% sensitivity and almost 75% specificity. No statistical method was used to fix the sample size in advance, and group allocation was not hidden from the investigators.

Ophthalmopathy patients had moderately to severely active disease, with a Clinical Activity Score of 3 or more, a NOSPECS grade of 4 or more, and a disease duration of less than 3 months. Exclusion was applied to patients with uncontrolled infections, other autoimmune diseases, pregnancy or lactation. Diagnoses were established on the basis of clinical symptoms, serum thyroxine and TRAb, thyroid ultrasound, and orbital computed tomography. Ficoll-Paque density gradient centrifugation was used to isolate PBMCs from approximately 10 ml of fresh peripheral blood. Trizol reagent was used to extract total RNA, and RNA quality was then checked on an Agilent 2100 Bioanalyzer. The TCR beta CDR3 regions were amplified from the RNA transcripts. A first-round RT-PCR of the TCR CDR3 used the HTBI primer set with the Qiagen OneStep RT-PCR kit. A second multiplex PCR round built the libraries, followed by size selection and purification. Paired-end sequencing of the libraries was performed with 100 bp reads on an Illumina HiSeq2000. The original methods were these. SOAPnuke was used to process the raw data, throwing out any read that contained adapters or uncalled bases, had a mean Phred below 15, or lacked an exact constant-primer or identifier match. High-quality paired reads were merged using COPE v1.2.5, and each unique nucleotide sequence was defined as a clonotype. MiTCR v1.1 was used to align clonotypes to the IMGT TRBV, TRBD and TRBJ reference segments. Analysis was restricted to V-J combinations with a frequency above 0.0001, which covered 99% to 99.2% of repertoires. A TCS score was defined as the ratio of F50 (clonal expansion) to E x V (chaos), with BLOSUM62-based TCRdist applied between CDR3 peptides within each V-J. Welch's t-statistics and random forest reduced around 510 V-J features to 10 to 15, which were used in a naive Bayes classifier (R e1071). TCRdb reprocessed the public reads (quality trimming at Q25 with fastp, clone calling with MiXCR) and kept in-frame beta chains. Records with the same CDR3 protein are collapsed into one entry carrying the most frequent genes and DNA. TCRdb, rather than the study authors, made the V and J calls. Counted in this sample were about 52,000 distinct CDR3 sequences; roughly half of them appeared once. Of the sample, about 8.9% falls within the top ten clones.

This clonotype was detected ten times or more. Its antigen is unknown. It has no much larger one-base neighbor in the sample; base qualities were not kept. The source is a woman in her forties or fifties with Graves' ophthalmopathy. Material: blood.

The CDR3 region reads CASSLSTGLAAYNEQFF. The DNA sequence is as follows: TGTGCCAGCAGCTTGAGTACAGGACTAGCGGCTTACAATGAGCAGTTCTTC. Rearrangement joined TRBV5-4 to TRBJ2-1, and 10 junction bases match TRBD2. The cysteine opens and the phenylalanine closes a CDR3 of 17 amino acids. The sequence is cut down to CDR3 DNA, 51 bases in frame from base 1. CDR1 SGHNT and CDR2 YYREEE are derived from the germline V gene (reference sequence). V lost 1 base and J lost 4 bases, and the count of bases not matched to a germline gene is 8.